This T cell receptor (beta chain) was sequenced in a study of regulatory T cells in long-lasting Graves disease. In this sample, this clonotype turned up a few times. Arm-PCR of CDR3 regions and iRepertoire HTBI primers were used to build TCR beta libraries. In the authors' methods: The identification of 50 to 65 TRBV and some 15 TRBJ segments was made across samples. TCRdb passed the multiplex PCR reads through MiXCR, listing each CDR3 protein once. TCRdb assigned the V and J calls; the authors' analysis was not used. Of about 540,000 distinct CDR3 sequences detected, roughly 14% appear once; the ten largest clones hold 8% to 10%. CDR3 length equals 18 residues. V lost 6 bases, J lost 6 bases, and 17 bases stayed unmatched. Germline-derived CDR1 and CDR2 are MNHEY and SVGEGT. The time point here: newly diagnosed GD, antithyroid drugs for less than 3 months. The authors made the TCR library using RNA they extracted from PBMCs.

These data also featured in a second study, about T cells in Graves' hyperthyroidism and ophthalmopathy.

The specimen was peripheral blood mononuclear cells (PBMCs), collected at new diagnosis, from a patient treated with antithyroid drugs. The origin of this receptor is a man aged 25-45 years with Graves disease. The V call is TRBV6-2 or TRBV6-3, the J call TRBJ2-4; 10 bases are shared with TRBD2. CDR3 coding DNA: TGTGCCAGCAGACTCCGACCTAATCTAGCGGGAGATGGAAACATTCAGTACTTC. Residues: CASRLRPNLAGDGNIQYF.